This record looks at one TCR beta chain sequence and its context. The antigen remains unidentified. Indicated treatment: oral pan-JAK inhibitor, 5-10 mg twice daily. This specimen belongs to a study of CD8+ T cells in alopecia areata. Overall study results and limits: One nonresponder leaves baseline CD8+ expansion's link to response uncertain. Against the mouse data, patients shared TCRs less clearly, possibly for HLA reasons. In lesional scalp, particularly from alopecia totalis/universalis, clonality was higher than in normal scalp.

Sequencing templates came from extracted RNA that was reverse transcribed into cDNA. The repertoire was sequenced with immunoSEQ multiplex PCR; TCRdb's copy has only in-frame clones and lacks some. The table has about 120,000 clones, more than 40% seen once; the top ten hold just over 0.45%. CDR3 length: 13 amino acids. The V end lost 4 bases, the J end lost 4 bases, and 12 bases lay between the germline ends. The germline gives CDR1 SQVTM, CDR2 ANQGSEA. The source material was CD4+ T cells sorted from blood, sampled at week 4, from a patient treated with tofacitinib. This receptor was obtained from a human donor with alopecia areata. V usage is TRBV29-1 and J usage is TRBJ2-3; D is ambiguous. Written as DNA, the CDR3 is TGCAGCGTTGGCCCGCTCCGGGCAGATACGCAGTATTTT. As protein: CSVGPLRADTQYF.